The 11 T cell receptor beta chains below all came from one sample that was sequenced in a study of healthy donors' naive CD4 and CD8 T cells. Each TCR library used around 500 ng of total RNA and a linear amplification protocol. TCRdb reprocessed the reads with MiXCR, giving one entry per CDR3 protein. The repertoire holds approximately 180,000 distinct CDR3 sequences, with around 74% as singletons. Sequences were obtained from naive CD4+ and CD8+ T cells sorted from blood, pooled from several donors. Receptors originate from a pool of human donors in good health; the sample pools cells from several healthy donors.

V and J are TRBV6-1 and TRBJ1-2, with D hard to call. The V end was cut by 7 bases, the J end by 0 bases, with 12 bases between. The CDR3 contains 14 residues. Germline CDR1 MNHNS, CDR2 SASEGT. The CDR3 region is CASTPMGTNYGYTF. The CDR3 coding sequence is TGTGCCAGCACCCCCATGGGGACTAACTATGGCTACACCTTC.

The V call is TRBV29-1, the J call TRBJ2-1; 9 bases map to TRBD2. V shed 5 bases, J shed 6 bases, and the junction held 14 bases outside the gene matches. The V gene's germline CDR1 is SQVTM and CDR2 ANQGSEA. This CDR3 comprises 16 residues. CDR3 DNA sequence: TGCAGCGTTCGATCCGGATACGCGGGAGGGCCCAATGAGCAGTTCTTC. It specifies CSVRSGYAGGPNEQFF.

This clonotype was observed many times. The V call is TRBV29-1, the J call TRBJ1-1, with unresolved D. Trimming pared 1 base from V and 0 bases from J, leaving 6 bases between. The CDR3 runs to 13 residues. Germline V gives CDR1 SQVTM, CDR2 ANQGSEA. The CDR3 is CSVEGRMNTEAFF. The CDR3 bases are TGCAGCGTTGAAGGACGGATGAACACTGAAGCTTTCTTT. Drawing the rest from reference TRBV29-1 and TRBJ1-1, the complete variable domain is SAVISQKPSRDICQRGTSLTIQCQVDSQVTMMFWYRQQPGQSLTLIATANQGSEATYESGFVIDKFPISRPNLTFSTLTVSNMSPEDSSIYLCSVEGRMNTEAFFGQGTRLTVV.

For this clonotype: The junction departs from the called germline gene at one end, perhaps through a read error. This chain uses TRBV29-1 with TRBJ1-2; a possible D gene is TRBD1 (6 bases). CDR3 length: 11 amino acids. CDR1 is SQVTM and CDR2 is ANQGSEA in the germline V gene. The CDR3 DNA is TGCAGCGTTTTGACTACCGACAGGAGGGCCTTC. Its protein product is CSVLTTDRRAF.

This sequence joins TRBV29-1 and TRBJ2-1; D gene ambiguous. Germline CDR1 is SQVTM and CDR2 is ANQGSEA. This CDR3 has 16 residues. V lost 3 bases and J 0 bases, leaving 15 bases between the germline ends. As DNA, the CDR3 is TGCAGCGTTGAGGATGGCAGGTCGAGCTCCTACAATGAGCAGTTCTTC. Translated, it gives CSVEDGRSSSYNEQFF.

The J gene is TRBJ2-3, the V gene TRBV6-2 or TRBV6-3, with TRBD1 identical over 8 bases. Unmatched junction bases numbered 5, after V lost 6 bases and J lost 9 bases. The germline gives CDR1 MNHEY, CDR2 SVGEGT. CDR3 length: 12 amino acids. This CDR3 reads CASSIQGVTQYF. The CDR3 DNA reads TGTGCCAGCAGCATACAGGGGGTCACGCAGTATTTT.

The rearrangement uses TRBV6-5 and TRBJ2-5; D gene unclear. Germline loops: CDR1 MNHEY, CDR2 SVGAGI. CDR3 length: 14 amino acids. Trimming left V 6 bases short and J 0 bases short, with 11 bases between. For the CDR3, the DNA is TGTGCCAGCAGCCTTACCTGGTACCAAGAGACCCAGTACTTC. It specifies CASSLTWYQETQYF.

The V call is TRBV10-3, the J call TRBJ2-4, with a tentative D call TRBD1 (6 bases). Per germline, CDR1 ENHRY and CDR2 SYGVKD. V dropped 6 bases and J dropped 11 bases, with 11 bases sitting between them. CDR3 length: 11 amino acids. The CDR3 here is CAIRAGDVQYF. The CDR3 bases are TGTGCCATCAGGGCAGGGGATGTTCAGTACTTC.

The gene calls are TRBV5-1 and TRBJ1-1; D is unclear. The CDR3 extends over 15 amino acids. Looked up from germline, CDR1 is SGHRS and CDR2 is YFSETQ. Trimming shortened V by 3 bases and J by 0 bases, and 12 bases separated the two germline ends. The DNA of the CDR3 is TGCGCCAGCAGCTCGGGAGGGCTAATGAACACTGAAGCTTTCTTT. Protein: CASSSGGLMNTEAFF. The variable domain in full, completed from reference TRBV5-1 and TRBJ1-1, reads KAGVTQTPRYLIKTRGQQVTLSCSPISGHRSVSWYQQTPGQGLQFLFEYFSETQRNKGNFPGRFSGRQFSNSRSEMNVSTLELGDSALYLCASSSGGLMNTEAFFGQGTRLTVV.

The CDR3 DNA follows: TGTGCCACCAGCAGAGTACAGGGTTGGGCAGATACGCAGTATTTT. It yields the protein CATSRVQGWADTQYF. The chain is built from TRBV15 and TRBJ2-3; possibly TRBD1 for D (6 bases). This CDR3 is 15 amino acids long. Germline V CDR1 and CDR2: LNHNV, YYDKDF (reference sequence). Deletions cut 1 base from V and 4 bases from J, with 12 bases between.

This clonotype was observed a handful of times. The chain links TRBV10-3 to TRBJ2-2; no reliable D call. The CDR3 totals 12 residues. Deletions cut 4 bases from V and 5 bases from J, with 5 bases between. Per the germline V gene, CDR1 is ENHRY and CDR2 is SYGVKD. CDR3 amino acids: CAISAVTGELFF. The CDR3 DNA reads TGTGCCATCAGTGCGGTGACCGGGGAGCTGTTTTTT.